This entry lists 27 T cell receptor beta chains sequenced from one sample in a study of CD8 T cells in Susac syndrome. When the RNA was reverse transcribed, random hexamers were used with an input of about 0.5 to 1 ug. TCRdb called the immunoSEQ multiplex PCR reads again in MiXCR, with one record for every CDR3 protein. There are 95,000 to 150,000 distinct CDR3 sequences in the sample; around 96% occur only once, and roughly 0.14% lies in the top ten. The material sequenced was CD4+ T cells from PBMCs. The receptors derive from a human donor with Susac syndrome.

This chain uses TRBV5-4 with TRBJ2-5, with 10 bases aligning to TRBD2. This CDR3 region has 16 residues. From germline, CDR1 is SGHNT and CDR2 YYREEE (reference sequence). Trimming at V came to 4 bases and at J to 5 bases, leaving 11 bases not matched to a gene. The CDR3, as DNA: TGTGCCAGCAGCGTTTCACGGCTAGCGGGAGTTGAGACCCAGTACTTC. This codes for CASSVSRLAGVETQYF. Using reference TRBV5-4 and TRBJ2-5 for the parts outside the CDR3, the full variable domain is ETGVTQSPTHLIKTRGQQVTLRCSSQSGHNTVSWYQQALGQGPQFIFQYYREEENGRGNFPPRFSGLQFPNYSSELNVNALELDDSALYLCASSVSRLAGVETQYFGPGTRLLVL.

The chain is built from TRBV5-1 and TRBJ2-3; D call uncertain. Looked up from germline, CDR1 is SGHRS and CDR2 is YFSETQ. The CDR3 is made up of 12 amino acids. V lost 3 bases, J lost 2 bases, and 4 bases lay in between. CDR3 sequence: CASSSFTDTQYF. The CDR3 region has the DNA TGCGCCAGCAGCTCTTTCACAGATACGCAGTATTTT. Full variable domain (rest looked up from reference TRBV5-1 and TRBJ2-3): KAGVTQTPRYLIKTRGQQVTLSCSPISGHRSVSWYQQTPGQGLQFLFEYFSETQRNKGNFPGRFSGRQFSNSRSEMNVSTLELGDSALYLCASSSFTDTQYFGPGTRLTVL.

The CDR3 region has the DNA TGTGCCAGCAGTTTCACCAACAGGGATACGCAGTATTTT. This translates into CASSFTNRDTQYF. V gene TRBV28 combines with J gene TRBJ2-3, with D tentatively TRBD1 (5 bases). Germline V gives CDR1 MDHEN, CDR2 SYDVKM. Trimming left V 3 bases short and J 6 bases short, with 10 bases between. There are 13 residues in the CDR3.

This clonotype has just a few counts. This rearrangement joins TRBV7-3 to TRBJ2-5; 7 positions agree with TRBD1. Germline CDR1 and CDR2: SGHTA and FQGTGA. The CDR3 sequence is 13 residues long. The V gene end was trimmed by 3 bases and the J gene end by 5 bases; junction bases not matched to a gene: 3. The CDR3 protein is CASSFNRGETQYF. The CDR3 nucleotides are TGTGCCAGCAGCTTTAACAGGGGTGAGACCCAGTACTTC.

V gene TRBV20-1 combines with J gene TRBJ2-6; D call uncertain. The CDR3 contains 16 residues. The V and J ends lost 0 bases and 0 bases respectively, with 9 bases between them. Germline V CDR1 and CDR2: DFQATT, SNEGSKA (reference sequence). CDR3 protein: CSARDVRASGANVLTF. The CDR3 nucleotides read TGCAGTGCTAGAGATGTCAGAGCCTCTGGGGCCAACGTCCTGACTTTC.

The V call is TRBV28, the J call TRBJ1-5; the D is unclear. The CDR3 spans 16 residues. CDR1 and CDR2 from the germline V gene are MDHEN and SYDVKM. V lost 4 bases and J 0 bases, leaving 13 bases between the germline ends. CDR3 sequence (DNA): TGTGCCAGCAGTTCCCCTTTACAAGATAGCAATCAGCCCCAGCATTTT. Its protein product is CASSSPLQDSNQPQHF.

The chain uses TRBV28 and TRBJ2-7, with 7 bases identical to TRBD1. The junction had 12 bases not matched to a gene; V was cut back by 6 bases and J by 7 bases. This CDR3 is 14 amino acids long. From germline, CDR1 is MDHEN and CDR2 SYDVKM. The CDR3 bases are TGTGCCAGCAGCCTCCCGCCGGCAGGGGGAGAGCAGTACTTC. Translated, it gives CASSLPPAGGEQYF. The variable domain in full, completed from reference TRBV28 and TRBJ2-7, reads DVKVTQSSRYLVKRTGEKVFLECVQDMDHENMFWYRQDPGLGLRLIYFSYDVKMKEKGDIPEGYSVSREKKERFSLILESASTNQTSMYLCASSLPPAGGEQYFGPGTRLTVT.

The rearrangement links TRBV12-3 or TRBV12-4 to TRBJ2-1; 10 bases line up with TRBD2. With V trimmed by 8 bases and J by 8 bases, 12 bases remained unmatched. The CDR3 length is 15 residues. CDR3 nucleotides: TGTGCCAGCGGATCCCCGGGACTAGCGAGGGATGAGCAGTTCTTC. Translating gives CASGSPGLARDEQFF.

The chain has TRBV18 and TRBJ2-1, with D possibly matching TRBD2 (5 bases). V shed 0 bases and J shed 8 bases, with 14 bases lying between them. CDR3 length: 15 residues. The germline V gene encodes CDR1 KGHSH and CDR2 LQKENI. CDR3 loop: CASSPPRTPSDEQFF. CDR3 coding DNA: TGTGCCAGCTCACCACCGCGGACTCCCAGTGATGAGCAGTTCTTC.

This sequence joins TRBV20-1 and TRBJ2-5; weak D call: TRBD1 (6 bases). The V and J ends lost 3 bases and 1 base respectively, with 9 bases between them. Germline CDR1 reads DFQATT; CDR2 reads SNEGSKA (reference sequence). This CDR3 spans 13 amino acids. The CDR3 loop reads CSASRTAQETQYF. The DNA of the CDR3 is TGCAGTGCTAGTCGGACAGCCCAAGAGACCCAGTACTTC.

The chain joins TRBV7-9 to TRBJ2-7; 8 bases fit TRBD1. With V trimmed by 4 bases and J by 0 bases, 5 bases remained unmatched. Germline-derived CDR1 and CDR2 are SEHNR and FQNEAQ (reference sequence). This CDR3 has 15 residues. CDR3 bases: TGTGCCAGCAGCTCGGGACAGGCGAGCTCCTACGAGCAGTACTTC. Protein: CASSSGQASSYEQYF.

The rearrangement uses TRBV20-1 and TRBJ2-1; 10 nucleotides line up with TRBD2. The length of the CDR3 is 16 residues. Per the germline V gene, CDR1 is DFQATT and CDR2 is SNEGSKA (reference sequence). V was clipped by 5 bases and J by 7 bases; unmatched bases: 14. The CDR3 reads CSAPQQSGRAWNEQFF. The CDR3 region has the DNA TGCAGTGCTCCCCAACAGAGCGGGAGGGCGTGGAATGAGCAGTTCTTC.

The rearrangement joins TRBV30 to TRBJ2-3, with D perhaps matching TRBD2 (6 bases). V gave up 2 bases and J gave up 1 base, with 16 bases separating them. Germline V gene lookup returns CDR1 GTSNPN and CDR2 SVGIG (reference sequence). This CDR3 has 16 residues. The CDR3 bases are TGTGCCTGGAGTCCTTTGGGGGGAGCAGGCACAGATACGCAGTATTTT. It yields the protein CAWSPLGGAGTDTQYF.

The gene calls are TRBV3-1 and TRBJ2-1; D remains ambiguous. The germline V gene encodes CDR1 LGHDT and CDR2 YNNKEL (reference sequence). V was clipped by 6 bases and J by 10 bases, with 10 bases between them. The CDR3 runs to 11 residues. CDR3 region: CASRNSIEQFF. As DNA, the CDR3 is TGTGCCAGCAGGAACAGTATCGAGCAGTTCTTC.

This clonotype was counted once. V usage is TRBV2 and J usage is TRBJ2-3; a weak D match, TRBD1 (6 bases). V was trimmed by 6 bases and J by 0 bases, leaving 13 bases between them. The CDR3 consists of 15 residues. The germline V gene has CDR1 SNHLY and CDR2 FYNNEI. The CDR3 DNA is TGTGCCAGCAGGCGACAGGCCCTTAGCACAGATACGCAGTATTTT. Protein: CASRRQALSTDTQYF.

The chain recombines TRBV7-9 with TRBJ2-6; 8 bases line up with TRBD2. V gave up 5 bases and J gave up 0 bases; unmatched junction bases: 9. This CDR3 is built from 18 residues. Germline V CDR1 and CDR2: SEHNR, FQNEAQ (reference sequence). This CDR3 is CASSVSSGRYSGANVLTF. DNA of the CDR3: TGTGCCAGCAGCGTCTCTAGCGGGCGTTACTCTGGGGCCAACGTCCTGACTTTC.

DNA for the CDR3: TGTGCCACCAGTGATCACGGGTGGGAGCAGTTCTTC. Encoded protein: CATSDHGWEQFF. This sequence joins TRBV24-1 and TRBJ2-1; D remains unclear. V lost 3 bases to trimming and J lost 10 bases, with 9 bases between them. Germline V gene sequence: CDR1 KGHDR, CDR2 SFDVKD. This CDR3 contains 12 residues.

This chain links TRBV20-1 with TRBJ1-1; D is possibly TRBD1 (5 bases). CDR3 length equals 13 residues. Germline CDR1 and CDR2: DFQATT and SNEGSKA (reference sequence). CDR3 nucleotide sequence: TGCCGCGGGGGAAAGGGCATGAACACTGAAGCTTTCTTT. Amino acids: CRGGKGMNTEAFF.

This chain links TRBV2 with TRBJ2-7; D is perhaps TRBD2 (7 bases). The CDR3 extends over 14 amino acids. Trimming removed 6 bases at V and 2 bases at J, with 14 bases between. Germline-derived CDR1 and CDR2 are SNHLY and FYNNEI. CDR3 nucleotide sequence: TGTGCCAGCAGACGTGAGCGGGACACCTACGAGCAGTACTTC. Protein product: CASRRERDTYEQYF. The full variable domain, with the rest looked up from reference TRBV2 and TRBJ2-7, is EPEVTQTPSHQVTQMGQEVILRCVPISNHLYFYWYRQILGQKVEFLVSFYNNEISEKSEIFDDQFSVERPDGSNFTLKIRSTKLEDSAMYFCASRRERDTYEQYFGPGTRLTVT.

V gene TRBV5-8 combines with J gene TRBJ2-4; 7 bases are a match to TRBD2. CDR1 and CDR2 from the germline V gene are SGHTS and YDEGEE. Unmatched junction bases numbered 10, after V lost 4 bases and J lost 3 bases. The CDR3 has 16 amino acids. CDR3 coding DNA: TGTGCCAGCAGCCTCCGGGCTAGCGGTGGCAAAAACATTCAGTACTTC. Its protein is CASSLRASGGKNIQYF.

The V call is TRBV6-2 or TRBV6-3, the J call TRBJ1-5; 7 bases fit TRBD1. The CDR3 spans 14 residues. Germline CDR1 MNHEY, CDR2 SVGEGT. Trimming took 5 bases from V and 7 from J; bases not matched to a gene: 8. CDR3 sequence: CASSRDRDGQPQHF. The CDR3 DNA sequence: TGTGCCAGCAGTCGAGACAGGGATGGGCAGCCCCAGCATTTT.

CDR3 loop: CSVTGTSYNEQFF. CDR3 in DNA: TGCAGCGTAACCGGGACTAGCTACAATGAGCAGTTCTTC. The chain has TRBV29-1 and TRBJ2-1, with 8 bases lining up with TRBD2. This CDR3 region has 13 residues. Per germline, CDR1 SQVTM and CDR2 ANQGSEA. V gave up 6 bases and J gave up 3 bases; unmatched junction bases: 4.

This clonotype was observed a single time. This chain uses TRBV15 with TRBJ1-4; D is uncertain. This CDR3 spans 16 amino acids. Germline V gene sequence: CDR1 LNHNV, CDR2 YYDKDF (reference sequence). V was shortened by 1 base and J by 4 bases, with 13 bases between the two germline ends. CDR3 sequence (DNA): TGTGCCACCAGCAGAGGCCCCGGACTGAGTAATGAAAAACTGTTTTTT. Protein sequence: CATSRGPGLSNEKLFF.

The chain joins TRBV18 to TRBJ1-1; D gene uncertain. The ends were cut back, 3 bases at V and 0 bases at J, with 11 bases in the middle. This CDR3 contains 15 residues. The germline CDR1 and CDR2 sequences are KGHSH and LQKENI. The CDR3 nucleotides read TGTGCCAGCTCACCCGACGTCCTCCTGAACACTGAAGCTTTCTTT. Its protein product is CASSPDVLLNTEAFF.

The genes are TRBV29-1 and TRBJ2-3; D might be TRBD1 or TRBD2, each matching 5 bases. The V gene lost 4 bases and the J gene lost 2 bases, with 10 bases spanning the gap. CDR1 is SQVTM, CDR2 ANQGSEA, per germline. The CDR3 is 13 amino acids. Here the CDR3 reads CSVGGRTTDTQYF. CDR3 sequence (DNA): TGCAGCGTTGGGGGACGGACCACAGATACGCAGTATTTT.

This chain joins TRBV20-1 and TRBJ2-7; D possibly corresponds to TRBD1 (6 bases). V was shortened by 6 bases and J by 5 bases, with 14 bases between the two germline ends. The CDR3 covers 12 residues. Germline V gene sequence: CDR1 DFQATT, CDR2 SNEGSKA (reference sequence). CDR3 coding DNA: TGCAGTGCCACAGGGCAATCTCACGAGCAGTACTTC. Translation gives CSATGQSHEQYF.

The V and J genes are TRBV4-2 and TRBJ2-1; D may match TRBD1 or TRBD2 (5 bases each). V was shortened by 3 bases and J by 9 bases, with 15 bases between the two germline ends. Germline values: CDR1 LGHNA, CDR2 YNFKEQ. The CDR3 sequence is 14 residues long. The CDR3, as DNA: TGTGCCAGCAGCCAGAAACTTCTTGGGGGTGAGCAGTTCTTC. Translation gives CASSQKLLGGEQFF.